These 31 T cell receptor beta chains share one sample of origin, sequenced in a study of regulatory T cells in long-lasting Graves disease. The time point is: newly diagnosed GD, antithyroid drugs for less than 3 months. After RNA was extracted from PBMCs, the TCR library was made from it. HTBI primers from iRepertoire and Arm-PCR of CDR3 regions yielded the TCR beta libraries. TCRdb itself ran the multiplex PCR reads through MiXCR, one entry per CDR3 protein. The repertoire holds hundreds of thousands of distinct CDR3 sequences, with about 12% as singletons. Another study also made use of these data, one on T cells in Graves' hyperthyroidism and ophthalmopathy.

Material: peripheral blood mononuclear cells (PBMCs), obtained at new diagnosis, from a patient treated with antithyroid drugs. The receptor set was obtained from a woman in her twenties or thirties with Graves disease.

This clonotype was observed at least ten times. The chain carries TRBV18 and TRBJ1-1; D is uncertain. The germline V gene has CDR1 KGHSH and CDR2 LQKENI. This CDR3 contains 14 residues. V was cut by 2 bases and J by 7 bases, with 14 bases left in between. CDR3 protein: CASSPRQNANEAFF. As DNA, the CDR3 is TGTGCCAGCTCACCAAGACAAAACGCGAATGAAGCTTTCTTT. Looking up the rest from reference TRBV18 and TRBJ1-1 gives the full variable domain: NAGVMQNPRHLVRRRGQEARLRCSPMKGHSHVYWYRQLPEEGLKFMVYLQKENIIDESGMPKERFSAEFPKEGPSILRIQQVVRGDSAAYFCASSPRQNANEAFFGQGTRLTVV.

Comments on this clonotype: One end of the junction varies from germline; a read error may be responsible. This chain links TRBV7-2 with TRBJ2-2; a possible D gene is TRBD2 (6 bases). Looked up from germline, CDR1 is SGHTA and CDR2 is FQGNSA. The CDR3 spans 12 residues. CDR3 bases: TGTGCCAGCAGCCGTTACACCGGGGGGCTGTTTTTT. This sequence encodes CASSRYTGGLFF.

This clonotype was counted between two and nine times. The chain carries TRBV6-1 and TRBJ2-3; TRBD2 is a possible D gene (5 bases). Germline V gene sequence: CDR1 MNHNS, CDR2 SASEGT. The CDR3 loop spans 14 amino acids. The V end lost 7 bases, the J end lost 0 bases, and 11 bases lay between the germline ends. CDR3 in DNA: TGTGCCAGCAAAAGGCTAGCTAGCACAGATACGCAGTATTTT. Its translation: CASKRLASTDTQYF.

The V and J genes are TRBV7-9 and TRBJ1-6, with 10 bases matching TRBD1. CDR3 length equals 15 residues. V lost 7 bases to trimming and J lost 8 bases; unmatched junction nucleotides: 8. The V gene's germline CDR1 is SEHNR and CDR2 FQNEAQ (reference sequence). As DNA, the CDR3 is TGTGCCAGCACTATGGCGGGACAGGGGTATTCACCCCTCCACTTT. Protein: CASTMAGQGYSPLHF.

CDR3 nucleotide sequence: TGTGCCAGTAGTGGAACTAGCGGGAGTTACGTAGAGACCCAGTACTTC. As protein: CASSGTSGSYVETQYF. The rearrangement joins TRBV19 to TRBJ2-5, with 11 bases that match TRBD2. The J segment lost 4 bases and the V segment lost 5 bases, leaving 9 bases of the junction unmatched. CDR3 length: 16 residues. Germline V CDR1 and CDR2: LNHDA, SQIVND (reference sequence).

This clonotype was seen many times. This rearrangement joins TRBV14 to TRBJ2-7; D remains ambiguous. Germline-derived CDR1 and CDR2 are SGHDN and FVKESK. The germline V and J ends were trimmed by 1 base and 0 bases, with 10 bases remaining between them. The CDR3 covers 15 residues. CDR3 amino acids: CASSQAPRGSYEQYF. The CDR3 nucleotides read TGTGCCAGCAGCCAAGCTCCTCGCGGCTCCTACGAGCAGTACTTC.

The CDR3 reads CASSLAPRTGELFF. The CDR3 DNA sequence: TGTGCCAGCAGCTTAGCCCCGAGGACCGGGGAGCTGTTTTTT. This rearrangement joins TRBV7-6 to TRBJ2-2; D gene uncertain. Germline CDR1 SGHVS, CDR2 FNYEAQ. This CDR3 is 14 amino acids long. V shed 0 bases and J shed 5 bases, with 7 bases lying between them. The full variable domain, rest sourced from reference TRBV7-6 and TRBJ2-2, is GAGVSQSPRYKVTKRGQDVALRCDPISGHVSLYWYRQALGQGPEFLTYFNYEAQQDKSGLPNDRFSAERPEGSISTLTIQRTEQRDSAMYRCASSLAPRTGELFFGEGSRLTVL.

The chain's CDR3 is CASSSYRGDTQYF. The CDR3 DNA reads TGCGCCAGCAGCTCCTACAGGGGAGATACGCAGTATTTT. This sequence joins TRBV5-1 and TRBJ2-3; 7 bases align to TRBD1. Germline CDR1 and CDR2: SGHRS and YFSETQ. The CDR3 length is 13 residues. V shed 3 bases and J 5 bases; nucleotides not matched to a gene: 3.

This clonotype was observed many times. The rearrangement joins TRBV7-9 to TRBJ1-5; TRBD1 is a possible D gene (5 bases). Germline CDR1 reads SEHNR; CDR2 reads FQNEAQ (reference sequence). The CDR3 contains 13 residues. Trimming took 1 base from V and 7 from J, leaving 8 bases between them. The CDR3, as DNA: TGTGCCAGCAGCTTAGGGGCAGGGCAGCCCCAGCATTTT. Translation gives CASSLGAGQPQHF.

Many counts were recorded for this clonotype. V usage is TRBV6-1 and J usage is TRBJ2-5; 7 positions match TRBD1. The CDR3 totals 14 residues. The germline CDR1 and CDR2 sequences are MNHNS and SASEGT. The ends lost 8 bases at V and 2 bases at J; junction bases unmatched: 8. The CDR3 region is CASRRTRGQETQYF. CDR3 bases: TGTGCCAGCCGTCGCACCAGGGGGCAAGAGACCCAGTACTTC.

This clonotype occurred a few times. Sequence at one end of the junction differs from germline and may be a read error. The V gene is TRBV6-1, the J gene TRBJ2-7, with 7 bases lining up with TRBD1. The germline gives CDR1 MNHNS, CDR2 SASEGT. The CDR3 loop spans 14 amino acids. The DNA of the CDR3 is TGTGCCACCAAAAAGACAGGGACCTCCTACGAGCAGCACTTC. This encodes CATKKTGTSYEQHF.

This clonotype was recorded many times. A read error may produce the germline difference seen at one junction end. The V call is TRBV12-5, the J call TRBJ2-2; a possible D gene is TRBD2 (5 bases). Germline V lookup: CDR1 LGHNT, CDR2 FRNRAP. The CDR3 extends over 14 amino acids. This chain's CDR3 is CASGLERNSGELFF. The CDR3 nucleotides read TGTGCTAGTGGTTTGGAGCGGAACAGCGGGGAGCTGTTTTTT.

V usage is TRBV9 and J usage is TRBJ2-3, with D possibly TRBD2 on 6 matching bases. The CDR3 extends over 14 amino acids. Germline V gene lookup returns CDR1 SGDLS and CDR2 YYNGEE. Trimming removed 4 bases at V and 2 bases at J, with 11 bases between. The CDR3 DNA reads as TGTGCCAGCAGCATTCGGGACTTCACAGATACGCAGTATTTT. Encoded protein: CASSIRDFTDTQYF.

J is TRBJ1-2 and V is TRBV14, with D possibly TRBD1 on 5 matching bases. This CDR3 contains 14 residues. V lost 4 bases to trimming and J lost 11 bases, with 20 bases between them. Looked up from germline, CDR1 is SGHDN and CDR2 is FVKESK. CDR3 region: CASSPGTAVAKYTF. DNA of the CDR3: TGTGCCAGCAGCCCCGGGACGGCGGTGGCAAAATACACCTTC.

This clonotype was recorded a few times. At one of its ends the junction is not consistent with the germline gene, which may arise from a read error. The chain couples TRBV15 to TRBJ2-1; a weak D match, TRBD2 (5 bases). The CDR3 is made up of 16 amino acids. From germline, CDR1 is LNHNV and CDR2 YYDKDF (reference sequence). The CDR3 here is CATSGDPGSSYNEQFF. The CDR3 DNA sequence: TGTGCCACCAGCGGAGATCCGGGGAGCTCCTACAATGAGCAGTTCTTC.

Remarks on this clonotype: A much larger clone is a single base away; this may be a read error. J is TRBJ1-5 and V is TRBV5-5; no firm D call. V lost 3 bases to trimming and J lost 5 bases, with 12 bases between them. CDR1 SGHKS and CDR2 YYEKEE come from the germline V gene (reference sequence). The CDR3 extends over 14 amino acids. CDR3 in amino acids: CASSSGVGHQPQHF. The CDR3 region has the DNA TGTGCCAGCAGCTCAGGAGTGGGCCATCAGCCCCAGCATTTT.

Ten or more counts support this clonotype. This rearrangement joins TRBV9 to TRBJ2-7; D might be TRBD2 (7 bases). Trimming took off 3 bases at V and 2 bases at J, with 15 bases between the two ends. The CDR3 length is 15 residues. Germline values: CDR1 SGDLS, CDR2 YYNGEE. The CDR3 nucleotides are TGTGCCAGCAGCGAGGGGGGGGGTTCGCCCTACGAGCAGTACTTC. Encoded protein: CASSEGGGSPYEQYF.

This clonotype has ten or more counts. J is TRBJ2-1 and V is TRBV11-1, with D unresolved. Germline V CDR1 and CDR2: SGHAT, FQDESV (reference sequence). CDR3 size: 17 residues. The V gene lost 5 bases and the J gene lost 0 bases, with 17 bases spanning the gap. The chain's CDR3 is CASSPTPLLSSYNEQFF. The CDR3, as DNA: TGTGCCAGCAGCCCCACCCCCCTTCTGAGCTCCTACAATGAGCAGTTCTTC.

This clonotype was observed at least ten times. The chain uses TRBV20-1 and TRBJ2-7, with D possibly being TRBD2 (5 bases). V was shortened by 3 bases and J by 4 bases, with 13 bases between the two germline ends. The germline gives CDR1 DFQATT, CDR2 SNEGSKA (reference sequence). The CDR3 sequence is 13 residues long. The CDR3 reads CSARTPGRYEQYF. As DNA, the CDR3 is TGCAGTGCTAGGACCCCGGGGAGATACGAGCAGTACTTC.

The gene calls are TRBV5-1 and TRBJ1-4; 8 bases line up with TRBD1. The ends lost 4 bases at V and 7 bases at J; junction bases unmatched: 9. The germline gives CDR1 SGHRS, CDR2 YFSETQ. There are 15 residues in the CDR3. In nucleotides, the CDR3 is TGCGCCAGCAGCACCTTCGGACAGGGAGGTGAAAAACTGTTTTTT. Translated: CASSTFGQGGEKLFF.

This clonotype has just a few counts. DNA for the CDR3: TGTGCCAGCATAAGGTTCGGGAGGGCGAACACCGGGGAGCTGTTTTTT. Translation: CASIRFGRANTGELFF. The chain combines TRBV6-1 with TRBJ2-2; 8 bases map to TRBD2. The germline CDR1 and CDR2 sequences are MNHNS and SASEGT. The J segment lost 0 bases and the V segment lost 7 bases, leaving 7 bases of the junction unmatched. This CDR3 region has 16 residues.

This clonotype was detected many times. CDR3 sequence reads: CASSLYMNTEAFF. For the CDR3, the DNA is TGTGCCAGCAGTCTTTATATGAACACTGAAGCTTTCTTT. This chain uses TRBV28 with TRBJ1-1; D ambiguous. Germline CDR1 is MDHEN and CDR2 is SYDVKM. The CDR3 covers 13 residues. V gave up 5 bases and J gave up 0 bases, with 7 bases separating them.

In the case of this clonotype: A far larger clone is one base from this, pointing to a likely read error. The V call is TRBV11-2, the J call TRBJ2-7, with 12 bases identical to TRBD1. Per germline, CDR1 SGHAT and CDR2 FQNNGV. The CDR3 is made up of 17 amino acids. Trimming took 1 base from V and 7 from J; bases not matched to a gene: 11. The CDR3 DNA reads TGTGCCAGCAGCTTAGGGCCGGGACAGGGGGCGCTGAATGAGCAGTACTTC. Translating gives CASSLGPGQGALNEQYF.

Worth noting for this clonotype: A much larger clonotype is one base distant, so this may be a read error. The chain carries TRBV5-1 and TRBJ2-7; 9 bases align to TRBD1. The CDR3 is 14 amino acids. Per germline, CDR1 SGHRS and CDR2 YFSETQ. CDR3 coding DNA: TGCGCCAGCAGCTTGGCCACAGGGGGCGTTGAGCACTACTTC. Protein sequence: CASSLATGGVEHYF.

About this clonotype: Since no conserved phenylalanine or tryptophan closes the CDR3, a read error is the likely cause. This chain uses TRBV10-2 with TRBJ2-1; 12 positions match TRBD2. Trimming took 3 bases from V and 3 from J; bases not matched to a gene: 12. Per the germline V gene, CDR1 is WSHSY and CDR2 is SAAADI. CDR3 length equals 19 residues. The CDR3 protein is CASSDFGLAGGPFYNEQFL. The DNA of the CDR3 is TGCGCCAGCAGTGACTTTGGGCTAGCGGGAGGGCCTTTCTACAATGAGCAGTTCTTG.

This clonotype was seen repeatedly, ten times or more. The chain is built from TRBV20-1 and TRBJ2-3; 9 nucleotides agree with TRBD2. The CDR3 extends over 18 amino acids. Trimming at V came to 1 base and at J to 4 bases, leaving 15 bases not matched to a gene. Germline CDR1 reads DFQATT; CDR2 reads SNEGSKA (reference sequence). The CDR3 here is CSARGISGAGGPADTQYF. CDR3 DNA sequence: TGCAGTGCTAGAGGAATCTCAGGGGCGGGAGGGCCCGCAGATACGCAGTATTTT.

There are many counts of this clonotype. The chain carries TRBV29-1 and TRBJ1-1; possible D gene TRBD1, 6 bases. Looked up from germline, CDR1 is SQVTM and CDR2 is ANQGSEA. V gave up 4 bases and J gave up 0 bases, with 9 bases separating them. The CDR3 loop spans 13 amino acids. The CDR3 spells CSVGTDMNTEAFF. In DNA, the CDR3 is TGCAGCGTTGGGACAGATATGAACACTGAAGCTTTCTTT.

Ten or more counts support this clonotype. The chain links TRBV30 to TRBJ1-1; TRBD1 is a possible D gene (5 bases). Trimming cost V 1 base and J 7 bases, with 16 bases left between them. CDR1 and CDR2 from the germline V gene are GTSNPN and SVGIG (reference sequence). This CDR3 has 14 amino acids. CDR3 nucleotide sequence: TGTGCCTGGAGTGCAACCGGGGCGGGGATTGAAGCTTTCTTT. Protein sequence: CAWSATGAGIEAFF. Full variable domain (missing parts from reference TRBV30 and TRBJ1-1): SQTIHQWPATLVQPVGSPLSLECTVEGTSNPNLYWYRQAAGRGLQLLFYSVGIGQISSEVPQNLSASRPQDRQFILSSKKLLLSDSGFYLCAWSATGAGIEAFFGQGTRLTVV.

This clonotype was detected many times. The J gene is TRBJ1-2, the V gene TRBV19; D not resolved. The germline V gene has CDR1 LNHDA and CDR2 SQIVND (reference sequence). The CDR3 totals 15 residues. Between the trimmed V and J ends, which lost 6 bases and 8 bases, there was a span of 22 bases. CDR3 sequence: CASSPAGVEVRGYTF. CDR3 bases: TGTGCCAGTAGCCCGGCGGGAGTGGAGGTCCGGGGCTACACCTTC.

The table lists this clonotype with a few counts. The J gene is TRBJ2-6, the V gene TRBV29-1; D unresolved. V lost 6 bases and J lost 1, with 7 bases in between. Per the germline V gene, CDR1 is SQVTM and CDR2 is ANQGSEA. The CDR3 length is 13 residues. CDR3 DNA sequence: TGCAGCGTATCCGAGTCTGGGGCCAACGTCCTGACTTTC. Protein: CSVSESGANVLTF.

This clonotype was counted many times. The chain is built from TRBV27 and TRBJ2-7; the D gene could be TRBD1 or TRBD2 (5 bases each). The germline V gene has CDR1 MNHEY and CDR2 SMNVEV (reference sequence). The CDR3 consists of 16 residues. V lost 3 bases to trimming and J lost 2 bases, with 17 bases between them. CDR3 DNA sequence: TGTGCCAGCAGTTTTTCCTTCGGGACCATCCCCTACGAGCAGTACTTC. This translates into CASSFSFGTIPYEQYF.